One and the same sample provided the 20 T cell receptor beta chains below, sequenced in a study of early T cells in non-severe SARS-CoV-2 infection. TCRdb called the 5' RACE reads again in MiXCR, with one record for every CDR3 protein. The sample yields fewer than 65,000 distinct CDR3 sequences, 8.7% seen once. This specimen consisted of whole blood, obtained at baseline. Receptors were obtained from an adult who was a healthcare worker with PCR-confirmed SARS-CoV-2 infection or an uninfected control (not recorded which).

The chain joins TRBV4-1 to TRBJ1-1, with TRBD1 matching over 9 bases. The CDR3 covers 14 residues. Germline V lookup: CDR1 MGHRA, CDR2 YSYEKL. The junction had 2 bases not matched to a gene; V was cut back by 2 bases and J by 4 bases. The CDR3 DNA sequence: TGCGCCAGCAGCCAACCGACAGGGGGCACTGAAGCTTTCTTT. Residues: CASSQPTGGTEAFF.

This clonotype was observed many times. J is TRBJ2-1 and V is TRBV11-2, with D unresolved. The V and J ends lost 7 bases and 0 bases respectively, with 13 bases between them. CDR1 and CDR2 (germline): SGHAT, FQNNGV. The CDR3 is made up of 15 amino acids. In nucleotides, the CDR3 is TGTGCCAGCACATCATTAAGCAGCTCCTACAATGAGCAGTTCTTC. Protein sequence: CASTSLSSSYNEQFF.

This clonotype was counted at least ten times. V and J are TRBV7-9 and TRBJ2-7; a weak D match, TRBD2 (6 bases). V lost 5 bases to trimming and J lost 4 bases, with 12 bases between them. The CDR3 spans 13 residues. From germline, CDR1 is SEHNR and CDR2 FQNEAQ (reference sequence). This CDR3 reads CASSPLGSYEQYF. DNA for the CDR3: TGTGCCAGCAGCCCCCTCGGGAGTTACGAGCAGTACTTC.

This clonotype was detected many times. V and J are TRBV20-1 and TRBJ2-1; the match to TRBD2 covers 8 bases. The CDR3 has 16 amino acids. Germline CDR1 is DFQATT and CDR2 is SNEGSKA (reference sequence). After removal of 3 bases from V and 0 bases from J, the junction contained 7 bases not matched to a gene. The DNA of the CDR3 is TGCAGTGCTAGTGTAACTAGCGGAGTCTCCTACAATGAGCAGTTCTTC. Protein: CSASVTSGVSYNEQFF.

J is TRBJ2-6 and V is TRBV7-6; D gene uncertain. Between the trimmed V and J ends, which lost 6 bases and 2 bases, there was a span of 2 bases. The CDR3 is 12 amino acids. The germline V gene has CDR1 SGHVS and CDR2 FNYEAQ. The CDR3, as DNA: TGTGCCAGCAGTGCTGGGGCCAACGTCCTGACTTTC. Protein product: CASSAGANVLTF.

This clonotype occurred a few times. This chain connects TRBV5-4 to TRBJ1-1; TRBD1 matches at 7 bases. Germline CDR1 SGHNT, CDR2 YYREEE (reference sequence). This CDR3 spans 15 amino acids. V trimming: 0 bases; J trimming: 1 base; junction bases outside the gene matches: 3. The CDR3, as DNA: TGTGCCAGCAGCTTGGCCCGGGACAGGAACACTGAAGCTTTCTTT. Its protein is CASSLARDRNTEAFF. The full variable domain, rest sourced from reference TRBV5-4 and TRBJ1-1, is ETGVTQSPTHLIKTRGQQVTLRCSSQSGHNTVSWYQQALGQGPQFIFQYYREEENGRGNFPPRFSGLQFPNYSSELNVNALELDDSALYLCASSLARDRNTEAFFGQGTRLTVV.

The chain joins TRBV7-6 to TRBJ2-7, with 13 bases identical to TRBD2. The CDR3 runs to 15 residues. In germline, CDR1 is SGHVS, CDR2 FNYEAQ. J lost 3 bases, V lost 5 bases, and 4 bases had no gene match. The DNA of the CDR3 is TGTGCCAGCAGCCTTGGGACTAGCGGGATCTACGAGCAGTACTTC. This translates into CASSLGTSGIYEQYF.

This clonotype has more than one count but fewer than ten. V and J are TRBV12-3 or TRBV12-4 and TRBJ2-3; TRBD2 agrees at 8 bases. The CDR3 extends over 15 amino acids. Unmatched junction bases numbered 2, after V lost 2 bases and J lost 1 base. In DNA form, the CDR3 reads TGTGCCAGCAGTTTAACCGGGGGGGGCACAGATACGCAGTATTTT. The encoded protein is CASSLTGGGTDTQYF.

This clonotype has ten or more counts. The chain is built from TRBV12-3 or TRBV12-4 and TRBJ2-1; possible D gene TRBD2, 6 bases. This CDR3 is 16 amino acids long. Trimming cost V 5 bases and J 0 bases, with 14 bases left between them. The DNA for the CDR3 is TGTGCCAGCAGTCTATCCGGGAGACGCTCCTACAATGAGCAGTTCTTC. Its translation is CASSLSGRRSYNEQFF.

The table lists this clonotype with a few counts. The rearrangement joins TRBV3-1 to TRBJ1-3; the D gene is possibly TRBD1 (5 bases). The germline V and J ends were trimmed by 5 bases and 10 bases, with 18 bases remaining between them. Germline CDR1 reads LGHDT; CDR2 reads YNNKEL (reference sequence). The length of the CDR3 is 14 residues. The CDR3 sequence is CASSAQRGQRTIYF. The CDR3 DNA is TGTGCCAGCAGCGCACAACGGGGCCAAAGGACCATATATTTT. The complete variable domain, with remaining parts taken from reference TRBV3-1 and TRBJ1-3, reads DTAVSQTPKYLVTQMGNDKSIKCEQNLGHDTMYWYKQDSKKFLKIMFSYNNKELIINETVPNRFSPKSPDKAHLNLHINSLELGDSAVYFCASSAQRGQRTIYFGEGSWLTVV.

This clonotype was seen a few times. The J gene is TRBJ2-7, the V gene TRBV11-2; maybe TRBD2 (6 bases). The germline gives CDR1 SGHAT, CDR2 FQNNGV. V was pared by 4 bases and J by 7 bases, with 20 bases between. This CDR3 is 15 amino acids long. CDR3 in amino acids: CASSSAMGTRTEQYF. In nucleotides, the CDR3 is TGTGCCAGCAGCTCCGCCATGGGGACTCGGACTGAGCAGTACTTC.

The table lists this clonotype with a few counts. The chain recombines TRBV19 with TRBJ2-6; the match to TRBD1 covers 8 bases. Germline loops: CDR1 LNHDA, CDR2 SQIVND (reference sequence). Germline trimming cut 10 bases from V and 1 base from J; bases unmatched to any gene: 6. CDR3 length: 15 residues. This chain's CDR3 is CATGTGASGANVLTF. In DNA, the CDR3 is TGTGCCACCGGGACAGGTGCTTCTGGGGCCAACGTCCTGACTTTC.

This clonotype was recorded at least ten times. This chain joins TRBV6-2 or TRBV6-3 and TRBJ2-3; 8 nucleotides line up with TRBD1. Germline V gene data show CDR1 as MNHEY and CDR2 as SVGEGT. The CDR3 extends over 15 amino acids. Trimming at V came to 2 bases and at J to 1 base, leaving 2 bases not matched to a gene. The CDR3 spells CASSYQGAGTDTQYF. In DNA, the CDR3 is TGTGCCAGCAGTTACCAGGGGGCGGGCACAGATACGCAGTATTTT.

This clonotype was observed many times. The chain is built from TRBV11-2 and TRBJ1-1, with unresolved D. The CDR3 sequence is 13 residues long. Germline CDR1 reads SGHAT; CDR2 reads FQNNGV. Trimming cost V 5 bases and J 1 base, with 8 bases left between them. The chain's CDR3 is CASSPEPNTEAFF. CDR3 nucleotides: TGTGCCAGCAGCCCTGAGCCGAACACTGAAGCTTTCTTT. The full variable domain, rest sourced from reference TRBV11-2 and TRBJ1-1, is EAGVAQSPRYKIIEKRQSVAFWCNPISGHATLYWYQQILGQGPKLLIQFQNNGVVDDSQLPKDRFSAERLKGVDSTLKIQPAKLEDSAVYLCASSPEPNTEAFFGQGTRLTVV.

This clonotype was picked up many times. This chain joins TRBV11-3 and TRBJ1-6, with D unclear. CDR1 SGHNT and CDR2 YENEEA come from the germline V gene. The CDR3 is 14 amino acids. Trimming cost V 5 bases and J 7 bases, with 12 bases left between them. CDR3 loop: CASSRVTDNSPLHF. The CDR3 nucleotides read TGTGCCAGCAGCCGCGTTACAGACAATTCACCCCTCCACTTT.

The V and J genes are TRBV3-1 and TRBJ2-7; D is undetermined. Trimming stripped 4 bases from V and 7 bases from J, with 20 bases between. Germline V gene data show CDR1 as LGHDT and CDR2 as YNNKEL (reference sequence). The CDR3 has 15 residues. The CDR3 DNA follows: TGTGCCAGCAGCCTACTTTCGGACCCCCGATTGGAGCAGTACTTC. It yields the protein CASSLLSDPRLEQYF.

This sequence joins TRBV2 and TRBJ2-1, with D possibly being TRBD2 (5 bases). With 6 bases removed from V and 3 bases from J, the gap between germline ends came to 21 bases. CDR1 SNHLY and CDR2 FYNNEI come from the germline V gene. The CDR3 loop spans 17 amino acids. CDR3 sequence (DNA): TGTGCCAGCAGCGATACAGCGGAGGTCCGCTTCTACAATGAGCAGTTCTTC. Its protein product is CASSDTAEVRFYNEQFF.

This clonotype was found many times. The chain recombines TRBV18 with TRBJ1-1; perhaps TRBD1 as D (5 bases). V was trimmed by 0 bases and J by 6 bases, leaving 5 bases between them. Germline CDR1 reads KGHSH; CDR2 reads LQKENI. The CDR3 runs to 12 residues. CDR3 bases: TGTGCCAGCTCACCACCGACAGCTGAAGCTTTCTTT. Amino acids: CASSPPTAEAFF. The variable domain in full, with the rest retrieved from reference TRBV18 and TRBJ1-1, is NAGVMQNPRHLVRRRGQEARLRCSPMKGHSHVYWYRQLPEEGLKFMVYLQKENIIDESGMPKERFSAEFPKEGPSILRIQQVVRGDSAAYFCASSPPTAEAFFGQGTRLTVV.

This clonotype was counted ten times or more. The genes are TRBV7-9 and TRBJ2-3; D is possibly TRBD2 (6 bases). Germline V lookup: CDR1 SEHNR, CDR2 FQNEAQ (reference sequence). V was shortened by 5 bases and J by 5 bases, with 23 bases between the two germline ends. This CDR3 contains 17 residues. CDR3 nucleotides: TGTGCCAGCAGCCCAGCGGGCGGGCGAGGAGCGAAAGATACGCAGTATTTT. Translation gives CASSPAGGRGAKDTQYF.

This clonotype was seen at least ten times. The chain combines TRBV4-1 with TRBJ2-3, with TRBD2 matching over 8 bases. The CDR3 spans 17 residues. Per germline, CDR1 MGHRA and CDR2 YSYEKL. V lost 3 bases and J lost 6; bases outside the gene matches: 14. Here the CDR3 reads CASSHSRSGTHSDTQYF. The CDR3 nucleotides are TGCGCCAGCAGCCATTCGCGTAGCGGGACTCATTCTGATACGCAGTATTTT.